The present entry profiles one TCR beta chain with its context. This receptor's antigen is unknown. No per-base quality is available; no much larger clone lies one base away. This entry comes from a study of cytomegalovirus exposure and HLA in healthy donors (TCRdb year 2017). About the study as a whole: According to a later analysis, one platform produced both the roughly 110 validation repertoires and the 670 or so repertoires of the first cohort. The aim of the study was to test whether cataloging public T cell receptors could identify signatures of past pathogen exposure. Besides the first cohort of approximately 710 subjects, a separate validation cohort made up of 120 different subjects was used. High-throughput TCR immunosequencing, statistical association of individual TCRs with disease status, and machine learning were combined to predict cytomegalovirus infection status. Results and caveats for the whole study, not just this receptor: Subsequent analysis determined that TCRs grouped into clusters in the first cohort also showed a tendency toward co-occurrence across the 90 to 150 validation repertoires, and roughly 94% of cluster scores exceeded 0. Three of the identified cytomegalovirus-associated TCR beta chains were confirmed in vitro to be specific for cytomegalovirus antigens. All 110 or so repertoires were used to score co-occurrence in the validation cohort in a later analysis, because that analysis had no HLA typing for the cohort. Most TCR sequences were observed very rarely across donors, whereas some public TCRs were present in many individuals. According to the authors, the approach could potentially be generalized to other disease states and immunological phenotypes. The classifier was reported to diagnose cytomegalovirus status with high specificity and sensitivity in both the original cohort and the validation cohort. The study listed 164 TCR beta chains as associated with cytomegalovirus.

The donors belonged to the validation cohort of about 120 subjects, which was separate from the approximately 610-subject first cohort. The library was generated by the immunoSEQ multiplex PCR assay. Processing in the source paper ran as follows. To diagnose cytomegalovirus status from the catalog of TCR beta chain sequences, a statistical classification framework was built. What TCRdb holds here is the immuneACCESS table cut down to in-frame rearrangements. Part of the clones is not present; checked against another copy, under half of the missing clones reflect an unresolved V gene, and the others are unexplained. Clone size and V and J calls were adopted from that table, with D and trimming inferred from the DNA. Across this sample there are about 110,000 clones, with 70% to 90% seen only once. 1.4% of the sample rests with the top ten. In the germline V gene, CDR1 corresponds to SNHLY and CDR2 to FYNNEI. Inclusive of the bounding cysteine and phenylalanine, the CDR3 is 14 residues long. The retained sequence is limited to the CDR3, 42 bases, with the frame set at the first base. V sheds 6 bases and J sheds 0 bases, leaving 11 bases between their ends.

The receptor was isolated from a woman aged 25 to 45 in good health and CMV-seropositive. The rearrangement joined TRBV2 to TRBJ1-2, with TRBD1 as a weak D call on 5 bases. The sequencing input was PBMCs. The CDR3 region has the sequence CASRRQLTNYGYTF. The DNA reads TGTGCCAGCAGACGACAGCTGACTAACTATGGCTACACCTTC.